This paragraph reports one T cell receptor (beta chain). Each CDR3 protein gets one entry after TCRdb re-called the 5' RACE reads with MiXCR. Among approximately 500,000 distinct CDR3 sequences, 15% were seen once, and the ten largest hold roughly 0.43%. The record originates from a study of identical twins. Looked up from germline, CDR1 is MDHEN and CDR2 is SYDVKM. The CDR3 contains 16 residues. Deletions cut 5 bases from V and 3 bases from J, with 16 bases between. These data also featured in a second study, about yellow fever vaccine responses in identical twins.

The chain combines TRBV28 with TRBJ2-2; either TRBD1 or TRBD2 may supply D (6 bases each). The sequence came from a woman between 18 and 30 years old in good health. The sequenced sample consisted of CD4+ T cells sorted from blood. This chain's CDR3 is CASSPGGGMDTGELFF. In nucleotides, the CDR3 is TGTGCCAGCAGTCCCGGGGGCGGGATGGACACCGGGGAGCTGTTTTTT.